This T cell receptor beta chain comes out of a study of T cell changes during pregnancy in multiple sclerosis. Germline CDR1 SGHNT, CDR2 YYREEE (reference sequence). V trimming: 5 bases; J trimming: 5 bases; junction bases outside the gene matches: 1. This CDR3 has 14 amino acids. Produced via immunoSEQ multiplex PCR; TCRdb's table is partial and in-frame only. The data hold about 68,000 clones, with around 92% observed a single time. This clonotype was obtained from a female donor in good health, enrolled as a control in a pregnancy study. Specimen: peripheral blood, collected in the second trimester of pregnancy. The chain links TRBV5-4 to TRBJ2-1; the match to TRBD2 covers 13 bases. CDR3: CASRLAGGNNEQFF. CDR3 coding DNA: TGTGCCAGCAGACTAGCGGGGGGGAACAATGAGCAGTTCTTC.